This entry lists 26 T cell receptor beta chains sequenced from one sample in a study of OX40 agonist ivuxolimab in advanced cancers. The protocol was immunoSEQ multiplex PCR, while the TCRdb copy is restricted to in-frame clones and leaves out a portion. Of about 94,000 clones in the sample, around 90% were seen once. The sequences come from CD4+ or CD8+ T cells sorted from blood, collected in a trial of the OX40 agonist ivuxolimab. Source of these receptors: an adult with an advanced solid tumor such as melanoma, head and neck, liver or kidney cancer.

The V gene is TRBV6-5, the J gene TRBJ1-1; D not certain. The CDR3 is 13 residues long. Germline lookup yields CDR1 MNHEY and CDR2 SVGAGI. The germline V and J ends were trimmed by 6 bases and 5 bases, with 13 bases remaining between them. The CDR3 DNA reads TGTGCCAGCAGCCTCTATGTGGGAACTGAAGCTTTCTTT. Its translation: CASSLYVGTEAFF.

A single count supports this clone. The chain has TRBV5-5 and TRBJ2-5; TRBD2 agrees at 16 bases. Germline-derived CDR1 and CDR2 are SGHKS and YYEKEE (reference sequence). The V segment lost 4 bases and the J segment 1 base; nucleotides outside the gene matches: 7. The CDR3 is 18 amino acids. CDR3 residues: CASSPGLAGGFFQETQYF. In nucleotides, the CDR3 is TGTGCCAGCAGCCCGGGACTAGCGGGGGGGTTCTTCCAAGAGACCCAGTACTTC.

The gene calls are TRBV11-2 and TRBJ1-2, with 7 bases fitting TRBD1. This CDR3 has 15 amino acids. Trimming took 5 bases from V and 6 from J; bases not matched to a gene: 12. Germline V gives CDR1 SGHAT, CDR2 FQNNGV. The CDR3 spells CASSPTGARVDGYTF. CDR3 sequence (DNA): TGTGCCAGCAGCCCTACAGGGGCGAGAGTGGATGGCTACACCTTC.

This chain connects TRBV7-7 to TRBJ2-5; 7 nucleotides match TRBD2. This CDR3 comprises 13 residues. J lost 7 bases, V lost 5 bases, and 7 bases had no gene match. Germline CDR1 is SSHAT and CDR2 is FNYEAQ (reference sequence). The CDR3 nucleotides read TGTGCCAGCAGCCAGACGGGGGGAGTGACCCAGTACTTC. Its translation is CASSQTGGVTQYF.

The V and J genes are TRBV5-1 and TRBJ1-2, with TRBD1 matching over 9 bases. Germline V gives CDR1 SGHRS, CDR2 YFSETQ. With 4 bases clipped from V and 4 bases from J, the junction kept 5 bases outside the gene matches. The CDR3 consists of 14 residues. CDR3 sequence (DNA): TGCGCCAGCAGCACGGGACAGGGTACCTATGGCTACACCTTC. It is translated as CASSTGQGTYGYTF.

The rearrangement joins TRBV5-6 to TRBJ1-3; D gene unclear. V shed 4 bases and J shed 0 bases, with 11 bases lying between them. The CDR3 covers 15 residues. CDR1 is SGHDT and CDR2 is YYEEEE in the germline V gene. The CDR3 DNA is TGTGCCAGCAGCCTCCGGGGTTTCTCTGGAAACACCATATATTTT. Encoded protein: CASSLRGFSGNTIYF.

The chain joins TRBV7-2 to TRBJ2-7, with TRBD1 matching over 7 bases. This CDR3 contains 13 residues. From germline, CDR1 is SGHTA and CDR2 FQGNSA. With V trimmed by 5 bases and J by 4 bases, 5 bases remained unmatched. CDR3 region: CASSPGTVYEQYF. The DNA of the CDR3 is TGTGCCAGCAGCCCCGGGACAGTGTACGAGCAGTACTTC.

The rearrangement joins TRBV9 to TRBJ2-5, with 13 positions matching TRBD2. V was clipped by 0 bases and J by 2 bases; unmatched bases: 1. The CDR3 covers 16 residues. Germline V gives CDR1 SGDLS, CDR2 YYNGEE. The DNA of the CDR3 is TGTGCCAGCAGCGTAGGGACTAGCGGGGGACAAGAGACCCAGTACTTC. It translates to CASSVGTSGGQETQYF.

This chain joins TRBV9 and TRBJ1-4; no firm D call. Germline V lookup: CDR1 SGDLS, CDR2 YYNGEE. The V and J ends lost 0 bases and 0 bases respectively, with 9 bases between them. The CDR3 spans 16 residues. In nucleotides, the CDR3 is TGTGCCAGCAGCGTAGGACGGGGAACAACTAATGAAAAACTGTTTTTT. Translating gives CASSVGRGTTNEKLFF.

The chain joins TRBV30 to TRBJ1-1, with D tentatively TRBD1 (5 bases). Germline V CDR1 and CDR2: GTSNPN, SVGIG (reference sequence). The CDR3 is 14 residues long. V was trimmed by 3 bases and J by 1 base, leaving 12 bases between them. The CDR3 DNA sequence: TGTGCCTGGAGATACTTTGGGGGGAACACTGAAGCTTTCTTT. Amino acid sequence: CAWRYFGGNTEAFF.

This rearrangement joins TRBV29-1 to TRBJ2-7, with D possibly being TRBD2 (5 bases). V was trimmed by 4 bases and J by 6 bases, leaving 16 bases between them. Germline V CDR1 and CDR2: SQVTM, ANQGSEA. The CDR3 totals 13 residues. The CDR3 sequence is CSVGGGGVSEQYF. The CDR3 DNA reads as TGCAGCGTTGGTGGAGGAGGTGTCTCCGAGCAGTACTTC.

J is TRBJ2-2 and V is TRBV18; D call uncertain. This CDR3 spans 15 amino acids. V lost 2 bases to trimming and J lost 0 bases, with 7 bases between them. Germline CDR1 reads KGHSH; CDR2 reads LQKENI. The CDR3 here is CASSPFNTNTGELFF. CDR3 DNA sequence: TGTGCCAGCTCACCATTTAACACGAACACCGGGGAGCTGTTTTTT.

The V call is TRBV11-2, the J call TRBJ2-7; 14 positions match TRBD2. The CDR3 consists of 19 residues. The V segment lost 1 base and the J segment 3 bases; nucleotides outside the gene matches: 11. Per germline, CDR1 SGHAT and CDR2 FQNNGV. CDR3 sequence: CASSLVGLAGGPGVYEQYF. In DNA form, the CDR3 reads TGTGCCAGCAGCTTAGTTGGACTAGCGGGGGGCCCAGGGGTCTACGAGCAGTACTTC.

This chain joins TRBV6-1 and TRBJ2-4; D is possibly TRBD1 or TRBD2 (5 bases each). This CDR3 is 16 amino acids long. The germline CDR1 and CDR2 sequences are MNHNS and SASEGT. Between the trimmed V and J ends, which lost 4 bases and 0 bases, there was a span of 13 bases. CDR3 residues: CASSVGDGLAKNIQYF. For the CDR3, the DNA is TGTGCCAGCAGTGTAGGGGACGGTCTAGCCAAAAACATTCAGTACTTC.

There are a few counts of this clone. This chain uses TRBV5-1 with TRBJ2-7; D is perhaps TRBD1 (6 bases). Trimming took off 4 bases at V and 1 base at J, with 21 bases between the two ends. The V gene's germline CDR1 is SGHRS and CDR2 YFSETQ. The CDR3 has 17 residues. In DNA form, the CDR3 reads TGCGCCAGCAGCCAACCTCCATTGACAGGTTGGTCCTACGAGCAGTACTTC. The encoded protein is CASSQPPLTGWSYEQYF.

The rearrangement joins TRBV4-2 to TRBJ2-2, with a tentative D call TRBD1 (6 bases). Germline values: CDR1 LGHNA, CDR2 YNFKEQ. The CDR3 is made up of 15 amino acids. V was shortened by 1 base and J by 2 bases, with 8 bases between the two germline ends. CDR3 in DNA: TGTGCCAGCAGCCAAGCCGGGACAAACACCGGGGAGCTGTTTTTT. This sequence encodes CASSQAGTNTGELFF.

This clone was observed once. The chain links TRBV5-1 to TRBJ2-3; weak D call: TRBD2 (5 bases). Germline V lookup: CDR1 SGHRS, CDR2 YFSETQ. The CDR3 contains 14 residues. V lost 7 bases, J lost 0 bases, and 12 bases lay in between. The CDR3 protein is CASASQASTDTQYF. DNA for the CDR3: TGCGCCAGCGCTAGCCAGGCCAGCACAGATACGCAGTATTTT.

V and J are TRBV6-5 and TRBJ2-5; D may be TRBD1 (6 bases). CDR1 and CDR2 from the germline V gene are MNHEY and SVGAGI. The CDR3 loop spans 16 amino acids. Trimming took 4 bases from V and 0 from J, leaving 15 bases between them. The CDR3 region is CASSFTPGTNQETQYF. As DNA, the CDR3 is TGTGCCAGCAGTTTCACCCCCGGGACAAACCAAGAGACCCAGTACTTC.

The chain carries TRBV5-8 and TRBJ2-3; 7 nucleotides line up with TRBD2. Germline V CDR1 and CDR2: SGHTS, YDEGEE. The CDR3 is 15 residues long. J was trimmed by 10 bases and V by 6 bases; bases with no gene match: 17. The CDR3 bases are TGTGCCAGCAACTACAGAGGGGAGCGGGGAAAATCGCAGTATTTT. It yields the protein CASNYRGERGKSQYF.

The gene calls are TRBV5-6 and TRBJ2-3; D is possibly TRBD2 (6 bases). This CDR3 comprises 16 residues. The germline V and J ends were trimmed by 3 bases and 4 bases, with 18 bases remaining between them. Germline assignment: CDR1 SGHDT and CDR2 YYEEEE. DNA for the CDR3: TGTGCCAGCAGCTCTGGGGCGGGGCTAAGGTCAGATACGCAGTATTTT. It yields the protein CASSSGAGLRSDTQYF.

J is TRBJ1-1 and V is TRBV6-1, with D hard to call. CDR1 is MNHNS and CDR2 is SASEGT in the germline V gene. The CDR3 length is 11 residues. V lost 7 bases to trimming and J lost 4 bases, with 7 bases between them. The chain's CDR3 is CASTDVTEAFF. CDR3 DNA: TGTGCCAGCACGGACGTCACTGAAGCTTTCTTT.

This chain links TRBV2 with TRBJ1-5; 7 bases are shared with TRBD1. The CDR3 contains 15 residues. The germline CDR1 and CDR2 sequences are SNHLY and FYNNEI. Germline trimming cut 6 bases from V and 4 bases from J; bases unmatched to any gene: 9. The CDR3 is CASRDRDSRNQPQHF. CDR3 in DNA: TGTGCCAGCAGGGACCGGGACAGCAGAAATCAGCCCCAGCATTTT.

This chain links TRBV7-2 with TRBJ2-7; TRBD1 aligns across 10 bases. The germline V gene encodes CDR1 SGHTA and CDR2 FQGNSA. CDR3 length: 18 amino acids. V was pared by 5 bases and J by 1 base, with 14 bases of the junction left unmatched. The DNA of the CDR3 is TGTGCCAGCAGCGCCGGGACAGGGGACCCATCCCCGTCCTACGAGCAGTACTTC. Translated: CASSAGTGDPSPSYEQYF.

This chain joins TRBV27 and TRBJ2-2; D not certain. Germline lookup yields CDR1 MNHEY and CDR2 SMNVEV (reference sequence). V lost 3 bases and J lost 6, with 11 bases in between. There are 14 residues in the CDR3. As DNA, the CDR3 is TGTGCCAGCAGTTTTTCAAACCCTCCCGGGGAGCTGTTTTTT. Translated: CASSFSNPPGELFF.

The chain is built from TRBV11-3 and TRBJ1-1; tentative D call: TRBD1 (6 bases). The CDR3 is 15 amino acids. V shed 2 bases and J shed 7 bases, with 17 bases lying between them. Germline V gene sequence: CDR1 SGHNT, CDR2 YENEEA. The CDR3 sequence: CASSLRGGPADEAFF. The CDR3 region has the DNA TGTGCCAGCAGCTTACGAGGGGGTCCCGCCGATGAAGCTTTCTTT.

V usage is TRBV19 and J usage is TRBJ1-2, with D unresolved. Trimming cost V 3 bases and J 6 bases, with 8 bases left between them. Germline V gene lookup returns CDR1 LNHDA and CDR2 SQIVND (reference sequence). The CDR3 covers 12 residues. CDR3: CASSISWDGYTF. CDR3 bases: TGTGCCAGTAGTATCTCTTGGGATGGCTACACCTTC.